A single sample is the source of the 23 T cell receptor beta chains below, sequenced in a study of human T cells and chemical hapten exposure. A single record per CDR3 protein comes from TCRdb applying MiXCR to the RACE reads. The sample contains 150,000 to 200,000 distinct CDR3 sequences, approximately 29% of which appear only once. Time point: pre-sensitization, week 0. Noted treatment: therapeutic diphenylcyclopropenone sensitization with weekly scalp DPC. The sequencing here drew on whole blood, taken in connection with sensitization to the hapten diphenylcyclopropenone (DPC). The receptors were gathered from a woman aged 25 to 39 with alopecia areata. Some clones in this sample may be carry-over from other donors' samples.

This chain connects TRBV12-3 or TRBV12-4 to TRBJ2-1; 13 positions agree with TRBD2. The CDR3 has 19 amino acids. Trimming took 4 bases from V and 8 from J; bases not matched to a gene: 17. The CDR3 DNA reads TGTGCCAGCAGTTCCAGCGGACTAGCGGGAGAGGTTAGGCAGCATGAGCAGTTCTTC. This encodes CASSSSGLAGEVRQHEQFF.

The rearrangement joins TRBV15 to TRBJ1-5, with 7 bases matching TRBD1. Germline values: CDR1 LNHNV, CDR2 YYDKDF (reference sequence). This CDR3 spans 16 amino acids. Trimming removed 5 bases from V and 2 bases from J; junction bases left unmatched: 9. For the CDR3, the DNA is TGTGCCACCAGCGCACAGGGGACCTATGGCAATCAGCCCCAGCATTTT. This encodes CATSAQGTYGNQPQHF.

The table lists this clonotype with a few counts. V and J are TRBV27 and TRBJ1-4; no reliable D call. The CDR3 is 13 residues long. Trimming removed 6 bases from V and 4 bases from J, with 9 bases in between. CDR1 and CDR2 (germline): MNHEY, SMNVEV (reference sequence). This CDR3 reads CASSLVFNEKLFF. CDR3 nucleotides: TGTGCCAGCAGCCTAGTCTTTAATGAAAAACTGTTTTTT.

The chain employs TRBV7-6 and TRBJ2-1; TRBD1 might be the D (5 bases). The germline V gene encodes CDR1 SGHVS and CDR2 FNYEAQ. V lost 5 bases and J 6 bases, leaving 17 bases between the germline ends. The CDR3 covers 15 residues. The CDR3 DNA is TGTGCCAGCAGCAAGGACACCCCCCGGAGCAATGAGCAGTTCTTC. Translating gives CASSKDTPRSNEQFF. The whole variable domain, remainder taken from reference TRBV7-6 and TRBJ2-1, is GAGVSQSPRYKVTKRGQDVALRCDPISGHVSLYWYRQALGQGPEFLTYFNYEAQQDKSGLPNDRFSAERPEGSISTLTIQRTEQRDSAMYRCASSKDTPRSNEQFFGPGTRLTVL.

The rearrangement links TRBV10-3 to TRBJ2-7; D gene unclear. Looked up from germline, CDR1 is ENHRY and CDR2 is SYGVKD. The CDR3 runs 15 residues. Trimming took off 2 bases at V and 3 bases at J, with 14 bases between the two ends. Here the CDR3 DNA reads TGTGCCATCAGTGAGGGTTTATCTCCCCTCTACGAGCAGTACTTC. As protein: CAISEGLSPLYEQYF.

This clonotype was seen a few times. The V and J genes are TRBV5-1 and TRBJ2-1; D possibly uses TRBD1 or TRBD2 (5 bases each). CDR1 is SGHRS and CDR2 is YFSETQ in the germline V gene. The CDR3 is 15 residues long. V was cut by 0 bases and J by 7 bases, with 14 bases left in between. In nucleotides, the CDR3 is TGCGCCAGCAGCTTGGGGGGACCGTCATCAAATGAGCAGTTCTTC. Translation gives CASSLGGPSSNEQFF.

This clonotype appeared many times. The chain couples TRBV4-3 to TRBJ1-1; D call uncertain. The ends were cut back, 2 bases at V and 1 base at J, with 5 bases in the middle. This CDR3 has 13 residues. CDR1 and CDR2 (germline): LGHNA, YSLEER. CDR3 coding DNA: TGCGCCAGCAGCCAAACAGAGAACACTGAAGCTTTCTTT. Translating gives CASSQTENTEAFF.

This clonotype was counted a few times. This chain links TRBV29-1 with TRBJ2-5, with TRBD2 as a possible D gene (6 bases). CDR1 and CDR2 from the germline V gene are SQVTM and ANQGSEA. This CDR3 comprises 13 residues. V lost 3 bases and J lost 4, with 12 bases in between. The CDR3 here is CSVDHKAGETQYF. DNA for the CDR3: TGCAGCGTTGATCATAAAGCGGGAGAGACCCAGTACTTC.

This clonotype was counted only a few times. This chain links TRBV11-2 with TRBJ2-7; possibly TRBD1 for D (6 bases). The V gene's germline CDR1 is SGHAT and CDR2 FQNNGV. V was clipped by 4 bases and J by 2 bases, with 15 bases between them. The CDR3 totals 15 residues. In DNA form, the CDR3 reads TGTGCCAGCAGCTCGAGCGCGGACAGCACCTACGAGCAGTACTTC. Translated: CASSSSADSTYEQYF.

This chain connects TRBV29-1 to TRBJ1-2; 10 bases agree with TRBD1. The germline V gene encodes CDR1 SQVTM and CDR2 ANQGSEA. The CDR3 covers 13 residues. Trimming at V came to 7 bases and at J to 7 bases, leaving 9 bases not matched to a gene. The CDR3 nucleotides are TGCAGCGCCGCGGGGACAGGGGCGTTTGGCTACACCTTC. The encoded protein is CSAAGTGAFGYTF. Looking up the rest from reference TRBV29-1 and TRBJ1-2 gives the full variable domain: SAVISQKPSRDICQRGTSLTIQCQVDSQVTMMFWYRQQPGQSLTLIATANQGSEATYESGFVIDKFPISRPNLTFSTLTVSNMSPEDSSIYLCSAAGTGAFGYTFGSGTRLTVV.

The V call is TRBV19, the J call TRBJ2-7; TRBD2 aligns across 7 bases. Trimming took 3 bases from V and 0 from J; bases not matched to a gene: 11. This CDR3 comprises 17 residues. Germline CDR1 reads LNHDA; CDR2 reads SQIVND (reference sequence). The CDR3 sequence is CASSMGPRLADSYEQYF. The CDR3 DNA reads as TGTGCCAGTAGTATGGGCCCTAGGCTAGCGGACTCCTACGAGCAGTACTTC.

The chain employs TRBV27 and TRBJ2-5; 9 positions match TRBD2. The CDR3 runs to 15 residues. Germline CDR1 MNHEY, CDR2 SMNVEV (reference sequence). V was pared by 6 bases and J by 1 base, with 6 bases of the junction left unmatched. CDR3 amino acids: CASSSIAGVQETQYF. The CDR3 coding sequence is TGTGCCAGCAGCAGTATAGCGGGAGTCCAAGAGACCCAGTACTTC.

The genes are TRBV21-1 and TRBJ1-5. TRBV21-1 is a pseudogene. The CDR3 is 16 amino acids. This chain's CDR3 is CASSKEMNCSNQPQHF. CDR3 bases: TGTGCCAGCAGCAAAGAAATGAATTGTAGCAATCAGCCCCAGCATTTT.

This clonotype was observed a handful of times. The rearrangement uses TRBV12-3 or TRBV12-4 and TRBJ1-6; tentative D call: TRBD1 (5 bases). The CDR3 spans 14 residues. The V end was cut by 2 bases, the J end by 10 bases, with 12 bases between. The CDR3 reads CASSLQGSGSPLHF. The CDR3 DNA follows: TGTGCCAGCAGTTTACAGGGTTCGGGATCACCCCTCCACTTT.

The chain joins TRBV28 to TRBJ1-5; 7 nucleotides match TRBD1. The CDR3 has 16 amino acids. After removal of 5 bases from V and 1 base from J, the junction contained 8 bases not matched to a gene. Germline-derived CDR1 and CDR2 are MDHEN and SYDVKM. CDR3 nucleotides: TGTGCCAGCAGTGCGGCAGGGGGATTAAGCAATCAGCCCCAGCATTTT. Its translation is CASSAAGGLSNQPQHF. Full variable domain (rest looked up from reference TRBV28 and TRBJ1-5): DVKVTQSSRYLVKRTGEKVFLECVQDMDHENMFWYRQDPGLGLRLIYFSYDVKMKEKGDIPEGYSVSREKKERFSLILESASTNQTSMYLCASSAAGGLSNQPQHFGDGTRLSIL.

The rearrangement uses TRBV7-9 and TRBJ1-6; D uncertain. The germline CDR1 and CDR2 sequences are SEHNR and FQNEAQ (reference sequence). This CDR3 contains 13 residues. V gave up 1 base and J gave up 11 bases, with 9 bases separating them. The CDR3: CASSLEPGAPLHF. In DNA form, the CDR3 reads TGTGCCAGCAGCTTAGAACCGGGAGCACCCCTCCACTTT.

This clonotype was observed a few times. The chain uses TRBV3-1 and TRBJ2-2; TRBD2 matches 8 bases. With V trimmed by 1 base and J by 3 bases, 4 bases remained unmatched. The CDR3 covers 16 residues. Germline-derived CDR1 and CDR2 are LGHDT and YNNKEL (reference sequence). CDR3 sequence reads: CASSQGTSLDTGELFF. The CDR3 DNA follows: TGTGCCAGCAGCCAAGGGACTAGCCTCGACACCGGGGAGCTGTTTTTT. Using reference TRBV3-1 and TRBJ2-2 for the parts outside the CDR3, the full variable domain is DTAVSQTPKYLVTQMGNDKSIKCEQNLGHDTMYWYKQDSKKFLKIMFSYNNKELIINETVPNRFSPKSPDKAHLNLHINSLELGDSAVYFCASSQGTSLDTGELFFGEGSRLTVL.

V usage is TRBV21-1 and J usage is TRBJ2-7; the D call TRBD1 from the table was never checked on the DNA. TRBV21-1 is deemed a pseudogene. CDR3 size: 11 residues. Here the CDR3 reads CVRGGEYEQYF. Here the CDR3 DNA reads TGTGTCCGGGGTGGGGAATACGAGCAGTACTTC.

This clonotype has just a few counts. The J gene is TRBJ2-1, the V gene TRBV9; D gene uncertain. Germline V CDR1 and CDR2: SGDLS, YYNGEE. V was shortened by 4 bases and J by 5 bases, with 10 bases between the two germline ends. The CDR3 has 13 residues. The CDR3 DNA reads as TGTGCCAGCAGCCAGGCCCACGACAATGAGCAGTTCTTC. Translated: CASSQAHDNEQFF.

A word on this clonotype: Sequence at one end of the junction differs from germline and may be a read error. This chain uses TRBV15 with TRBJ2-3, with a weak D call TRBD2 (5 bases). The germline CDR1 and CDR2 sequences are LNHNV and YYDKDF (reference sequence). The CDR3 consists of 13 residues. This chain's CDR3 is CATCRAGTDTQYF. The CDR3 coding sequence is TGTGCCACCTGCAGAGCGGGCACAGATACGCAGTATTTT.

This chain uses TRBV6-2 or TRBV6-3 with TRBJ2-7, with 11 bases lining up with TRBD2. CDR1 is MNHEY and CDR2 is SVGEGT in the germline V gene. Unmatched junction bases numbered 6, after V lost 5 bases and J lost 3 bases. There are 15 residues in the CDR3. The CDR3 coding sequence is TGTGCCAGCAGTCGACGACTAGCGGGGATCTACGAGCAGTACTTC. This gives the protein CASSRRLAGIYEQYF.

The chain has TRBV7-6 and TRBJ1-5; D is uncertain. Germline CDR1 reads SGHVS; CDR2 reads FNYEAQ. With 2 bases removed from V and 2 bases from J, the gap between germline ends came to 7 bases. The CDR3 consists of 14 residues. CDR3 loop: CASSLIQGNQPQHF. In DNA, the CDR3 is TGTGCCAGCAGCTTAATCCAGGGCAATCAGCCCCAGCATTTT.

V is TRBV4-2 and J is TRBJ1-5, with TRBD1 as a possible D gene (6 bases). Trimming took off 2 bases at V and 5 bases at J, with 10 bases between the two ends. The length of the CDR3 is 14 residues. Per germline, CDR1 LGHNA and CDR2 YNFKEQ. The CDR3 here is CASSQPGHDQPQHF. CDR3 coding DNA: TGTGCCAGCAGCCAACCGGGACACGATCAGCCCCAGCATTTT.